Listed below are T cell receptor beta chains from one sample, sequenced in a study of chemoradiotherapy in HPV16-positive cancers. Some clones are missing from TCRdb's copy, which holds only in-frame ones; the method was immunoSEQ multiplex PCR. The data contain about 9,000 clones, around 83% of them singletons. Sequenced here: tumor tissue, sampled from a patient who underwent chemoradiotherapy. The origin of the receptors is a human donor with HPV-associated anogenital cancer. Each CDR3 is given with its conserved first and last residue. A D gene is named only where the DNA matches it firmly. Clone size is shown for a subset of rows, as once, few, many or a class of expanded clone.

size	J	V	D	CDR3	DNA
.	TRBJ2-3	TRBV19	TRBD2	CASRQAGGVSTDTQYF	TGTGCCAGTAGACAAGCGGGAGGAGTAAGCACAGATACGCAGTATTTT
.	TRBJ2-7	TRBV9	.	CASSVVGAGDEQYF	TGTGCCAGCAGCGTAGTTGGGGCAGGGGACGAGCAGTACTTC
.	TRBJ2-3	TRBV9	.	CASSLQGGGTDTQYF	TGTGCCAGCAGCCTGCAGGGAGGAGGCACAGATACGCAGTATTTT
.	TRBJ2-7	TRBV30	.	CAWRGQGNGLAYEQYF	TGTGCCTGGAGGGGACAGGGGAACGGACTAGCGTACGAGCAGTACTTC
.	TRBJ1-1	TRBV30	TRBD1	CAWSVQGYTEAFF	TGTGCCTGGAGTGTACAGGGGTACACTGAAGCTTTCTTT
.	TRBJ1-2	TRBV19	.	CASSSSYRDYGYTF	TGTGCCAGTAGTTCCTCCTACAGGGACTATGGCTACACCTTC
.	TRBJ2-7	TRBV9	TRBD2	CASSVWQVGGEQYF	TGTGCCAGCAGCGTTTGGCAGGTGGGAGGGGAGCAGTACTTC
.	TRBJ1-4	TRBV7-4	.	CASSLKEQSNEKLFF	TGTGCCAGCAGCTTAAAGGAACAGTCTAATGAAAAACTGTTTTTT
.	TRBJ2-7	TRBV9	.	CASSVGDSSYEQYF	TGTGCCAGCAGCGTAGGAGACAGCTCCTACGAGCAGTACTTC
once	TRBJ1-1	TRBV2	TRBD1	CATTGGGTEAFF	TGTGCCACAACAGGGGGTGGGACTGAAGCTTTCTTT
.	TRBJ2-3	TRBV9	TRBD2	CASSLRASGGYTDTQYF	TGTGCCAGCAGCCTACGGGCTAGCGGGGGGTACACAGATACGCAGTATTTT
.	TRBJ2-1	TRBV27	.	CASSPGTVTYGNEQFF	TGTGCCAGCAGTCCCGGGACTGTTACCTACGGGAATGAGCAGTTCTTC
.	TRBJ2-7	TRBV4-1	.	CASSQDWGLAYEQYF	TGCGCCAGCAGCCAAGATTGGGGCCTCGCCTACGAGCAGTACTTC
.	TRBJ1-4	TRBV6-5	.	CASSYSHSGAGEKLFF	TGTGCCAGCAGTTACTCCCATTCGGGCGCTGGGGAAAAACTGTTTTTT
once	TRBJ2-3	TRBV30	.	CAWKGIGRGPMRDTQYF	TGTGCCTGGAAGGGGATTGGTCGGGGACCCATGAGGGATACGCAGTATTTT
.	TRBJ1-6	TRBV27	TRBD1	CASSAGTGGYSPLHF	TGTGCCAGCAGTGCCGGGACAGGGGGATATTCACCCCTCCACTTT
.	TRBJ2-7	TRBV12-2	.	CASRPKEACGSGLRSYEQYF	TGTGCAAGTCGCCCAAAAGAAGCTTGTGGCTCTGGTCTTCGCTCCTACGAGCAGTACTTC
.	TRBJ2-5	TRBV2	TRBD2	CASSGETSGVKETQYF	TGTGCCAGCAGTGGCGAGACTAGCGGGGTGAAAGAGACCCAGTACTTC
.	TRBJ1-1	TRBV6-1	TRBD1	CASSGDRDIRAEAFF	TGTGCCAGCAGTGGAGACAGGGACATACGGGCTGAAGCTTTCTTT
.	TRBJ1-5	TRBV2	.	CASSGVYGNQPQHF	TGTGCCAGCAGTGGGGTCTATGGCAATCAGCCCCAGCATTTT
few	TRBJ1-6	TRBV5-6	.	CASSATGRGLHF	TGTGCCAGCAGCGCCACAGGGAGAGGCCTCCACTTT
.	TRBJ2-3	TRBV7-3	.	CASQGGDTQYF	TGTGCCAGTCAGGGGGGAGATACGCAGTATTTT
.	TRBJ2-5	TRBV7-9	.	CASSFRDAGGAQYF	TGTGCCAGCAGCTTTAGGGACGCCGGAGGGGCCCAGTACTTC
.	TRBJ2-7	TRBV7-9	TRBD1	CASSSWDRGQFEQYF	TGTGCCAGCAGCTCCTGGGACAGGGGGCAGTTCGAGCAGTACTTC
once	TRBJ2-3	TRBV7-9	.	CASSFRFRSDTQYF	TGTGCCAGCAGCTTCCGTTTCAGATCAGATACGCAGTATTTT
.	TRBJ1-2	TRBV5-6	.	CASSIRGASYTF	TGTGCCAGCAGCATCCGGGGGGCCAGCTACACCTTC
.	TRBJ1-5	TRBV6-5	TRBD1	CASSYTGANQPQHF	TGTGCCAGCAGCTATACAGGGGCGAATCAGCCCCAGCATTTT
.	TRBJ1-1	TRBV7-6	.	CASSNSTGKPDTEAFF	TGTGCCAGCAGCAACTCGACAGGAAAGCCTGACACTGAAGCTTTCTTT
.	TRBJ1-5	TRBV19	.	CASSITPGERPQHF	TGTGCCAGTAGTATAACCCCAGGGGAGAGGCCCCAGCATTTT
.	TRBJ2-1	TRBV11-3	.	CASSLLGYNEQFF	TGTGCCAGCAGCTTATTAGGGTACAATGAGCAGTTCTTC
.	TRBJ2-3	TRBV5-1	.	CASSLARADTQYF	TGCGCCAGCAGCTTGGCTCGGGCAGATACGCAGTATTTT
.	TRBJ1-2	TRBV19	.	CASTYKGHHGYTF	TGTGCCAGTACCTATAAAGGGCATCATGGCTACACCTTC
.	TRBJ2-7	TRBV2	TRBD2	CASKTSGGAYEQYF	TGTGCCAGCAAAACTAGCGGGGGGGCCTACGAGCAGTACTTC
.	TRBJ2-3	TRBV30	.	CASSGGLTDTQYF	TGTGCCTCCTCCGGGGGCCTCACAGATACGCAGTATTTT
.	TRBJ1-2	TRBV7-9	.	CASSLAANYGYTF	TGTGCCAGCAGCTTAGCAGCTAACTATGGCTACACCTTC
.	TRBJ2-1	TRBV28	.	CASRAGDRVGNEQFF	TGTGCCAGCAGAGCGGGGGACAGGGTTGGCAATGAGCAGTTCTTC
.	TRBJ2-7	TRBV7-2	.	CASSKRGSHEQYF	TGTGCCAGCAGCAAAAGGGGTAGCCACGAGCAGTACTTC
.	TRBJ1-3	TRBV15	.	CATSREAGVVGNTIYF	TGTGCCACCAGCAGAGAAGCGGGGGTGGTGGGAAACACCATATATTTT
.	TRBJ2-5	TRBV21-1	.	CASSKVMQGRETQYF	TGTGCCAGCAGCAAAGTTATGCAGGGAAGAGAGACCCAGTACTTC
.	TRBJ2-1	TRBV7-9	TRBD2	CASSWEREETYNEQFF	TGTGCCAGCAGCTGGGAGCGGGAAGAGACCTACAATGAGCAGTTCTTC
once	TRBJ2-7	TRBV4-2	.	CASSQNRVGEQYF	TGTGCCAGCAGCCAAAACAGGGTAGGCGAGCAGTACTTC
.	TRBJ2-2	TRBV7-9	.	CASSSGTPPNTGELFF	TGTGCCAGCAGCTCGGGGACACCACCGAACACCGGGGAGCTGTTTTTT
.	TRBJ1-1	TRBV5-1	.	CASSLRVGTMNTEAFF	TGCGCCAGCAGCTTGAGAGTCGGCACCATGAACACTGAAGCTTTCTTT
once	TRBJ2-5	TRBV19	.	CASCPSFGQETQYF	TGTGCCTCCTGCCCCTCCTTCGGCCAAGAGACCCAGTACTTC
.	TRBJ1-2	TRBV6-5	.	CASSSGIYGYTF	TGTGCCAGCAGTTCGGGTATCTATGGCTACACCTTC
.	TRBJ1-2	TRBV6-6	.	CASTKTGSYGYTF	TGTGCCAGCACTAAAACAGGGAGCTATGGCTACACCTTC
once	TRBJ2-5	TRBV6-1	.	CASSERGPTTETQYF	TGTGCCAGCAGTGAACGGGGCCCTACCACAGAGACCCAGTACTTC
.	TRBJ2-7	TRBV9	TRBD1	CASSERTGGSTEQYF	TGTGCCAGCAGCGAGAGGACAGGGGGGTCGACCGAGCAGTACTTC
.	TRBJ2-1	TRBV19	TRBD1	CASSIDLRTGGYNEQFF	TGTGCCAGTAGTATTGATCTTAGGACAGGGGGTTACAATGAGCAGTTCTTC
.	TRBJ1-4	TRBV7-9	.	CASSLAGRPHPEQLFF	TGTGCCAGCAGCTTAGCGGGGAGGCCCCATCCCGAGCAACTGTTTTTT
.	TRBJ1-1	TRBV7-9	.	CASSPTEGTEAFF	TGTGCCAGCAGCCCGACAGAGGGCACTGAAGCTTTCTTT
.	TRBJ2-2	TRBV5-4	TRBD2	CASTRLAGDVTGELFF	TGTGCCAGCACCCGACTAGCGGGGGATGTTACCGGGGAGCTGTTTTTT
.	TRBJ2-5	TRBV4-2	TRBD2	CASSQAGVAGGGQETQYF	TGTGCCAGCAGCCAAGCAGGAGTAGCGGGAGGGGGCCAAGAGACCCAGTACTTC
.	TRBJ2-7	TRBV6-5	TRBD2	CASSYSAGGPSEQYF	TGTGCCAGCAGTTACTCCGCGGGAGGGCCCTCCGAGCAGTACTTC
few	TRBJ1-5	TRBV6-5	.	CASRSRGNQPQHF	TGTGCCAGCAGATCCAGAGGCAATCAGCCCCAGCATTTT
.	TRBJ2-3	TRBV19	.	CASSIPGLTGGSQYF	TGTGCCAGTAGTATACCGGGACTTACCGGCGGTTCGCAGTATTTT
.	TRBJ1-4	TRBV7-9	.	CASSLERGVEEKLFF	TGTGCCAGCAGCTTAGAACGGGGGGTTGAGGAAAAACTGTTTTTT
.	TRBJ2-3	TRBV27	.	CASSARPSTDTQYF	TGTGCCAGCAGTGCCCGACCTAGCACAGATACGCAGTATTTT
.	TRBJ2-3	TRBV7-2	TRBD2	CASSLAPGLGTDTQYF	TGTGCCAGCAGCTTAGCTCCAGGACTAGGCACAGATACGCAGTATTTT